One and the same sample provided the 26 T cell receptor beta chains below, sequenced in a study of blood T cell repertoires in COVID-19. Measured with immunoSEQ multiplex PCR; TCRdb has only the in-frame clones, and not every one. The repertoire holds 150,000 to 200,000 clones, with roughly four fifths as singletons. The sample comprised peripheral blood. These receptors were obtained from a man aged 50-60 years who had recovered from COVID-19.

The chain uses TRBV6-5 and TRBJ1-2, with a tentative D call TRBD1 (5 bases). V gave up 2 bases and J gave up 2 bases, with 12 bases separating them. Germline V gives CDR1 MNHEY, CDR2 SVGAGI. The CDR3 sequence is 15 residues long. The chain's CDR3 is CASSYHGGQNYGYTF. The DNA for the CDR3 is TGTGCCAGCAGTTACCATGGCGGACAAAACTATGGCTACACCTTC.

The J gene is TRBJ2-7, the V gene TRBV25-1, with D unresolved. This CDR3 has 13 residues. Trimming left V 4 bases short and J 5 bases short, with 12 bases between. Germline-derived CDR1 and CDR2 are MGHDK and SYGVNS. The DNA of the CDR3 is TGTGCCAGCAGTGCTCTTATTCCCCACGAGCAGTACTTC. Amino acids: CASSALIPHEQYF.

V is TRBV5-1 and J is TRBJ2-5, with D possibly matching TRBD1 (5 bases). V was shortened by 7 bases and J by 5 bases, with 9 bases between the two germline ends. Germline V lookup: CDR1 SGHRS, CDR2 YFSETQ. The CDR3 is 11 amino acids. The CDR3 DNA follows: TGCGCCAGCGCAGGGTTGGAGACCCAGTACTTC. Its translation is CASAGLETQYF. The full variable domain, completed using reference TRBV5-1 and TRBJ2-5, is KAGVTQTPRYLIKTRGQQVTLSCSPISGHRSVSWYQQTPGQGLQFLFEYFSETQRNKGNFPGRFSGRQFSNSRSEMNVSTLELGDSALYLCASAGLETQYFGPGTRLLVL.

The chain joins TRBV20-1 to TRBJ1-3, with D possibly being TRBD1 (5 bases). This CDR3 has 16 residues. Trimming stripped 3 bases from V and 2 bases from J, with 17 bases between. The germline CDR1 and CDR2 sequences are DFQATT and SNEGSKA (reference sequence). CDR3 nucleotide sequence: TGCAGTGCTAGTCCTGTCTTAGGGGATGCTGGAAACACCATATATTTT. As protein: CSASPVLGDAGNTIYF.

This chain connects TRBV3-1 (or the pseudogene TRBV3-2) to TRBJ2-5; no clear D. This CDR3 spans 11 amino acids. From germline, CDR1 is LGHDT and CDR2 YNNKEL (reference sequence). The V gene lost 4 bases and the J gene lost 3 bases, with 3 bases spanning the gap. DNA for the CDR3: TGTGCCAGCAGCCTAAAAGAGACCCAGTACTTC. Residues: CASSLKETQYF.

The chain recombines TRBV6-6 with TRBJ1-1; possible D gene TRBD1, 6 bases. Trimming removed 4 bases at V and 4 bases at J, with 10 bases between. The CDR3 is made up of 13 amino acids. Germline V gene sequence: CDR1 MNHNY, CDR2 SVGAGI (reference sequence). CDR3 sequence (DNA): TGTGCCAGCAGTTCAGGGGCCCGCACTGAAGCTTTCTTT. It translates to CASSSGARTEAFF.

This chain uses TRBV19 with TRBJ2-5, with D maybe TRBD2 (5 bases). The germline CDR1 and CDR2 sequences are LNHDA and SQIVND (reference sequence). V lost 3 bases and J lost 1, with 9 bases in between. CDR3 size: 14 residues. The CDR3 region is CASSMAGIQETQYF. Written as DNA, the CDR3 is TGTGCCAGTAGTATGGCCGGGATCCAAGAGACCCAGTACTTC. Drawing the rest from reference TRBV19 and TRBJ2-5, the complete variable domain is DGGITQSPKYLFRKEGQNVTLSCEQNLNHDAMYWYRQDPGQGLRLIYYSQIVNDFQKGDIAEGYSVSREKKESFPLTVTSAQKNPTAFYLCASSMAGIQETQYFGPGTRLLVL.

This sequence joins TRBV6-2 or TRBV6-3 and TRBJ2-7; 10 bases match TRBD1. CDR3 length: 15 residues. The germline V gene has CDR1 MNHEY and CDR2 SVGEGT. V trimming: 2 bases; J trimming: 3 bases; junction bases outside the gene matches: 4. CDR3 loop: CASSYLGQGVYEQYF. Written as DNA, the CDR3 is TGTGCCAGCAGTTACCTCGGACAGGGGGTCTACGAGCAGTACTTC.

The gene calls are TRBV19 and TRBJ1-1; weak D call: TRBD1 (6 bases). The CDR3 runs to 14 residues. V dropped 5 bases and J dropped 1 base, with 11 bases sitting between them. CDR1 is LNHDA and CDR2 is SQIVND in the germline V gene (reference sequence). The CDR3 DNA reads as TGTGCCAGTAGTGGAGGGGGGGGGAACACTGAAGCTTTCTTT. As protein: CASSGGGGNTEAFF.

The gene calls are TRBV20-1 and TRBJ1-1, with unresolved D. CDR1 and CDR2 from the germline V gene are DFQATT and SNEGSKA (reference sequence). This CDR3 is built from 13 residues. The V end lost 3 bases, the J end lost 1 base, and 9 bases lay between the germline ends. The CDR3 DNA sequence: TGCAGTGCTAGTTACAGTAAGAACACTGAAGCTTTCTTT. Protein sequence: CSASYSKNTEAFF.

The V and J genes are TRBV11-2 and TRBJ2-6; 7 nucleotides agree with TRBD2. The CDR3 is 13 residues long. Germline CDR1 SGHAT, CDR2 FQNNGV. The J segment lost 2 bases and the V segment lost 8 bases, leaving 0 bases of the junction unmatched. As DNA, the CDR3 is TGTGCCAGCGGGAGGGCTGGGGCCAACGTCCTGACTTTC. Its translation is CASGRAGANVLTF.

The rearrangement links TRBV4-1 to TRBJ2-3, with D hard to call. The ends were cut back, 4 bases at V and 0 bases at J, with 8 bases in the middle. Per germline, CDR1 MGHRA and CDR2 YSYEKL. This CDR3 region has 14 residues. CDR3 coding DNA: TGCGCCAGCAGCCGCAAAACTAGCACAGATACGCAGTATTTT. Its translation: CASSRKTSTDTQYF.

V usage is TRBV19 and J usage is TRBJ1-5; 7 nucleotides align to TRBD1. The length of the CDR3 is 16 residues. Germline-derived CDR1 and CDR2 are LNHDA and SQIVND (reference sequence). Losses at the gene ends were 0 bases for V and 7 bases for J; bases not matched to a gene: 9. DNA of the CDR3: TGTGCCAGTAGTATAGATCCCGCAGGGGGTCAACAGCCCCAGCATTTT. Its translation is CASSIDPAGGQQPQHF.

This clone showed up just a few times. The CDR3 DNA reads as TGTGCCTGGACTGGCAGGGCCCGCTATAATTCACCCCTCCACTTT. Its translation is CAWTGRARYNSPLHF. The chain carries TRBV30 and TRBJ1-6; D perhaps matches TRBD1 (5 bases). Per the germline V gene, CDR1 is GTSNPN and CDR2 is SVGIG (reference sequence). The CDR3 spans 15 residues. Trimming stripped 4 bases from V and 3 bases from J, with 13 bases between.

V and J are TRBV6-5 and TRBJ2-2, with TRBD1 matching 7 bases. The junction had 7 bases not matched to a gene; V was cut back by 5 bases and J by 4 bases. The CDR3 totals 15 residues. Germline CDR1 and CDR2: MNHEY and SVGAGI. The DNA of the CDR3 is TGTGCCAGCAGTATTACCGGGACAGCCACCGGGGAGCTGTTTTTT. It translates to CASSITGTATGELFF.

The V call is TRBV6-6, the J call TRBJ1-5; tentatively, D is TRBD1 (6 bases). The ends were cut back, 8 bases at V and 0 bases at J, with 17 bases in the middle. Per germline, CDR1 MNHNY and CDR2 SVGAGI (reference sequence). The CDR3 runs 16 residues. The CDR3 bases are TGTGCCAGCGATGGCAGGGGAGTGAATAGCAATCAGCCCCAGCATTTT. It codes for CASDGRGVNSNQPQHF.

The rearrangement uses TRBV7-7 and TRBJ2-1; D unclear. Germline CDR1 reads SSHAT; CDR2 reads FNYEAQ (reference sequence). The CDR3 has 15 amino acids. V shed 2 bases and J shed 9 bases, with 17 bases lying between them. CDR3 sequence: CASSLKLGSPGEQFF. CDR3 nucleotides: TGTGCCAGCAGCTTAAAGCTAGGCTCCCCGGGTGAGCAGTTCTTC.

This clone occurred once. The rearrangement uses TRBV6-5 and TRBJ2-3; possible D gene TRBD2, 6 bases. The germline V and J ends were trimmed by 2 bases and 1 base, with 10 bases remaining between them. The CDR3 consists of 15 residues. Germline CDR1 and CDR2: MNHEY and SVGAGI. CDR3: CASSYIGGGTDTQYF. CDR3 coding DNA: TGTGCCAGCAGTTACATAGGCGGGGGCACAGATACGCAGTATTTT.

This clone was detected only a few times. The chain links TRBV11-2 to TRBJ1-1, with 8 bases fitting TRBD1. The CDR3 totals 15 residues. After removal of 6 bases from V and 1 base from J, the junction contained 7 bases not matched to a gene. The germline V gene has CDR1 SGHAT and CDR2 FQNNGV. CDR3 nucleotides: TGTGCCAGCAGAACCAACAGGGGGGCGAACACTGAAGCTTTCTTT. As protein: CASRTNRGANTEAFF. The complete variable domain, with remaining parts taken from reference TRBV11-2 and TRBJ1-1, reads EAGVAQSPRYKIIEKRQSVAFWCNPISGHATLYWYQQILGQGPKLLIQFQNNGVVDDSQLPKDRFSAERLKGVDSTLKIQPAKLEDSAVYLCASRTNRGANTEAFFGQGTRLTVV.

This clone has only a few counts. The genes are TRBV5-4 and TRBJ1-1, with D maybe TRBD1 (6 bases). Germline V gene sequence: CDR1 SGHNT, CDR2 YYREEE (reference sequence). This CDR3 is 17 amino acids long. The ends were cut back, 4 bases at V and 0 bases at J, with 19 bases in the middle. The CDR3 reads CASSPGGQKYMNTEAFF. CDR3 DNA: TGTGCCAGCAGCCCAGGAGGACAGAAATACATGAACACTGAAGCTTTCTTT.

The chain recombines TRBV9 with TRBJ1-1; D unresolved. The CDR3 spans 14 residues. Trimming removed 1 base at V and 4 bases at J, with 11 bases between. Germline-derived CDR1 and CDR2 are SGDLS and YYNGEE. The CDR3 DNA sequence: TGTGCCAGCAGCGTACAATCAGGATCCACTGAAGCTTTCTTT. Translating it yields CASSVQSGSTEAFF.

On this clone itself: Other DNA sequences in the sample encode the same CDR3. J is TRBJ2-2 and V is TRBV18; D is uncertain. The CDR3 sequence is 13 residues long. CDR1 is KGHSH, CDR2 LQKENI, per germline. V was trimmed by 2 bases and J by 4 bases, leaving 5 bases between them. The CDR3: CASSPSGTGELFF. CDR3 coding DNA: TGTGCCAGCTCACCATCAGGCACCGGGGAGCTGTTTTTT.

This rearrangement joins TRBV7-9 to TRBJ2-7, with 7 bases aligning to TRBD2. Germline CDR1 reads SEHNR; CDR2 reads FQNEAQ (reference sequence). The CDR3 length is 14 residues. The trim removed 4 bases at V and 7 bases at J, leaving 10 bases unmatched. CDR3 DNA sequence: TGTGCCAGCAGCTATGCCAGGCGGGAGCGAGAGCAGTACTTC. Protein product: CASSYARREREQYF.

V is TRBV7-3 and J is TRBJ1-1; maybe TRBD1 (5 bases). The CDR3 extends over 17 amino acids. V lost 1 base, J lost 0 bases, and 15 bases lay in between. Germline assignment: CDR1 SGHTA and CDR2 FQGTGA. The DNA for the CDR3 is TGTGCCAGCAGCTTAAAAGGGGTAATGCCCATGAACACTGAAGCTTTCTTT. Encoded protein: CASSLKGVMPMNTEAFF.

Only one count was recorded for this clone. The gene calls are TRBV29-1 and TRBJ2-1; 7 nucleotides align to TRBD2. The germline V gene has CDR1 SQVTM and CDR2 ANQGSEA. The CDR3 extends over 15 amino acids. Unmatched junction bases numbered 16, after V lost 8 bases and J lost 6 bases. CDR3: CSLAHLDRGGNEQFF. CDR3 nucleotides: TGCAGCCTAGCTCATCTCGACCGCGGGGGCAATGAGCAGTTCTTC.

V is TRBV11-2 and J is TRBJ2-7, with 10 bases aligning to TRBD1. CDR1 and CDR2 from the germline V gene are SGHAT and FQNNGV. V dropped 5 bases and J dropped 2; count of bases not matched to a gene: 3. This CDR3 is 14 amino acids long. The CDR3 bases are TGTGCCAGCAGCGTTGGACAGGGGGCCTACGAGCAGTACTTC. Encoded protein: CASSVGQGAYEQYF.